This passage covers 9 T cell receptor beta chains from one sample sequenced in a study of blood T cell repertoires in COVID-19. Libraries were prepared by immunoSEQ multiplex PCR; TCRdb keeps only in-frame clonotypes and omits some of them. The data contain around 310,000 clones, over 75% of them singletons. Sequencing was carried out using peripheral blood. The receptors shown here come from a woman aged 55-70 years with acute or convalescent COVID-19.

The J gene is TRBJ2-7, the V gene TRBV7-2; 7 bases map to TRBD2. Germline V gene lookup returns CDR1 SGHTA and CDR2 FQGNSA. There are 14 residues in the CDR3. V shed 5 bases and J 2 bases; nucleotides not matched to a gene: 6. CDR3 sequence: CASSPGGGTYEQYF. The CDR3 region has the DNA TGTGCCAGCAGCCCTGGGGGGGGGACCTACGAGCAGTACTTC.

V usage is TRBV4-2 and J usage is TRBJ1-1; D may be TRBD1 (5 bases). Per the germline V gene, CDR1 is LGHNA and CDR2 is YNFKEQ. The CDR3 consists of 16 residues. V was clipped by 3 bases and J by 3 bases, with 17 bases between them. CDR3 sequence (DNA): TGTGCCAGCAGCCAGAGAATGCTAAGGGGCTACACTGAAGCTTTCTTT. As protein: CASSQRMLRGYTEAFF.

This clone was picked up a small number of times. The gene calls are TRBV5-1 and TRBJ1-5; 9 bases agree with TRBD1. The CDR3 runs 16 residues. Losses at the gene ends were 4 bases for V and 3 bases for J; bases not matched to a gene: 8. Germline CDR1 and CDR2: SGHRS and YFSETQ. The CDR3 spells CASSPGDRGNNQPQHF. CDR3 DNA sequence: TGCGCCAGCAGCCCCGGCGACAGGGGGAACAATCAGCCCCAGCATTTT.

The chain joins TRBV5-1 to TRBJ2-5; D may be TRBD1 (6 bases). Trimming cost V 3 bases and J 3 bases, with 18 bases left between them. Germline values: CDR1 SGHRS, CDR2 YFSETQ. The CDR3 is 16 residues long. This CDR3 is CASSSDQGFLKETQYF. In DNA, the CDR3 is TGCGCCAGCAGCTCGGACCAGGGGTTTCTCAAAGAGACCCAGTACTTC.

The gene calls are TRBV18 and TRBJ2-3, with TRBD2 matching over 13 bases. From germline, CDR1 is KGHSH and CDR2 LQKENI. The CDR3 runs to 16 residues. The ends lost 5 bases at V and 2 bases at J; junction bases unmatched: 4. CDR3 nucleotide sequence: TGTGCCAGCTCAACACTAGCGGGAGGGCCCACAGATACGCAGTATTTT. This translates into CASSTLAGGPTDTQYF.

The J gene is TRBJ1-2, the V gene TRBV7-2; tentatively, D is TRBD1 (5 bases). V was trimmed by 1 base and J by 8 bases, leaving 11 bases between them. The length of the CDR3 is 13 residues. Germline V gene data show CDR1 as SGHTA and CDR2 as FQGNSA. CDR3 loop: CASSLGQGIGYTF. CDR3 sequence (DNA): TGTGCCAGCAGCTTAGGTCAGGGAATAGGCTACACCTTC.

The chain employs TRBV6-2 or TRBV6-3 and TRBJ2-7; 10 bases fit TRBD2. Germline V gene data show CDR1 as MNHEY and CDR2 as SVGEGT. V lost 2 bases and J lost 2; bases outside the gene matches: 3. This CDR3 has 15 residues. The chain's CDR3 is CASSYGLAETYEQYF. The CDR3 region has the DNA TGTGCCAGCAGTTACGGACTAGCGGAGACCTACGAGCAGTACTTC.

This clone showed up just once. The chain is built from TRBV28 and TRBJ2-7; 8 nucleotides align to TRBD2. The length of the CDR3 is 14 residues. The junction had 5 bases not matched to a gene; V was cut back by 4 bases and J by 3 bases. Germline CDR1 is MDHEN and CDR2 is SYDVKM. CDR3: CASSSTSGRYEQYF. DNA for the CDR3: TGTGCCAGCAGTTCTACTAGCGGACGCTACGAGCAGTACTTC.

The genes are TRBV27 and TRBJ2-5; TRBD2 matches at 7 bases. The junction had 5 bases not matched to a gene; V was cut back by 2 bases and J by 5 bases. The V gene's germline CDR1 is MNHEY and CDR2 SMNVEV (reference sequence). The CDR3 is 14 amino acids. The CDR3 DNA follows: TGTGCCAGCAGTTTACTGAGCGGGACCGAGACCCAGTACTTC. Translation: CASSLLSGTETQYF.